A selection of T cell receptor beta chains follows, all from one sample in a study of shared clonotypes between healthy human individuals. Some clones are missing from TCRdb's copy, which holds only in-frame ones; the method was immunoSEQ multiplex PCR. This table has 730,000 or so clones, 72% appearing once. The sequenced material came from memory CD4+ T cells sorted from blood. The receptor set was obtained from a woman in her 30s in good health. CDR3s include the opening cysteine and the closing phenylalanine or tryptophan. Fields, in order: V gene, clone size, J gene, D gene, CDR3 protein, CDR3 DNA. A D gene is named only where the DNA matches it firmly. Expanded clones are given a class, and other clones once, few, many or no size at all.

TRBV6-9	NA	TRBJ2-7	NA	CASRPAEPYEQYF	TGTGCCAGCAGACCAGCCGAACCGTACGAGCAGTACTTC
TRBV6-4	NA	TRBJ2-1	TRBD2	CASSLAGGPYEQFF	TGTGCCAGCAGTTTAGCGGGAGGGCCCTATGAGCAGTTCTTC
TRBV10-2	NA	TRBJ1-3	NA	CASSESRGNTIYF	TGCGCCAGCAGTGAGTCTCGGGGAAACACCATATATTTT
TRBV5-4	NA	TRBJ2-4	NA	CASSLGGGPTGNIQYF	TGTGCCAGCAGCTTGGGAGGAGGGCCGACGGGGAACATTCAGTACTTC
TRBV12-5	NA	TRBJ2-3	NA	CASGLGSTDTQYF	TGTGCTAGTGGTTTGGGGAGCACAGATACGCAGTATTTT
TRBV5-4	NA	TRBJ2-7	NA	CASSVKGSYEQYF	TGTGCCAGCAGCGTTAAAGGGTCCTACGAGCAGTACTTC
TRBV9	few	TRBJ2-7	NA	CASLPYEQYF	TGTGCCAGCCTACCCTACGAGCAGTACTTC
TRBV7-8	NA	TRBJ1-5	TRBD1	CASSIHGQGSNQPQHF	TGTGCCAGCAGCATCCATGGACAGGGTAGCAATCAGCCCCAGCATTTT
TRBV6-5	once	TRBJ2-2	NA	CASSPGGHSTGELFF	TGTGCCAGCAGTCCTGGGGGCCATAGTACCGGGGAGCTGTTTTTT
TRBV30	NA	TRBJ2-7	NA	CACSSLGTSEQYF	TGTGCCTGTTCATCACTCGGGACTTCCGAACAGTACTTC
TRBV28	NA	TRBJ1-2	NA	CASSTRERANYGYTF	TGTGCCAGCAGTACCCGGGAACGAGCTAACTATGGCTACACCTTC
TRBV5-1	NA	TRBJ1-5	NA	CASSLYPGDSNQPQHF	TGCGCCAGCAGCTTGTATCCCGGTGATAGCAATCAGCCCCAGCATTTT
TRBV28	NA	TRBJ1-2	NA	CASQKGGLNYGYTF	TGTGCCAGCCAAAAGGGAGGCCTTAACTATGGCTACACCTTC
TRBV5-1	NA	TRBJ1-3	TRBD1	CASSHGTVGNTIYF	TGCGCCAGCAGCCACGGGACAGTAGGAAACACCATATATTTT
TRBV9	NA	TRBJ2-3	NA	CASSVVAKGDTQYF	TGTGCCAGCAGCGTAGTGGCTAAGGGAGATACGCAGTATTTT
TRBV2	NA	TRBJ2-5	NA	CASSESRETQYF	TGTGCCAGCAGTGAGTCCCGGGAGACCCAGTACTTC
TRBV28	NA	TRBJ2-7	NA	CASSLNIYEQYF	TGTGCCAGCAGTTTAAACATCTACGAGCAGTACTTC
TRBV18	NA	TRBJ2-5	NA	CASSPRGRETQYF	TGTGCCAGCTCACCACGGGGGAGAGAGACCCAGTACTTC
TRBV2	once	TRBJ1-4	NA	CASSDRGTNEKLFF	TGTGCCAGCAGTGACAGGGGCACTAATGAAAAACTGTTTTTT
TRBV19	many	TRBJ1-1	NA	CASSIESLWTEAFF	TGTGCCAGTAGTATAGAATCGTTGTGGACTGAAGCTTTCTTT